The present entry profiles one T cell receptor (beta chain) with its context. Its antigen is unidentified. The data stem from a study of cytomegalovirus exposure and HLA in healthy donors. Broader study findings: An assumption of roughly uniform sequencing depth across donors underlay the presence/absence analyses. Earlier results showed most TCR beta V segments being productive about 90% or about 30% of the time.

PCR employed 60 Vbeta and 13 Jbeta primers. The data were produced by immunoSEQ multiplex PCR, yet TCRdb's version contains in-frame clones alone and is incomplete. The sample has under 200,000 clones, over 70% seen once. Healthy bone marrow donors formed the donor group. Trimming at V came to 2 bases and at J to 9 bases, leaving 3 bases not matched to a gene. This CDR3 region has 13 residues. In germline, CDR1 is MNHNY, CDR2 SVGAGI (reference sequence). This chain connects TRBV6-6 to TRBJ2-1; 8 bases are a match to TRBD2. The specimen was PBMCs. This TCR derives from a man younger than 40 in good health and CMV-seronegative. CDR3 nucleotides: TGTGCCAGCAGTTACCAAAGCGGGGGTGAGCAGTTCTTC. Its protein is CASSYQSGGEQFF.